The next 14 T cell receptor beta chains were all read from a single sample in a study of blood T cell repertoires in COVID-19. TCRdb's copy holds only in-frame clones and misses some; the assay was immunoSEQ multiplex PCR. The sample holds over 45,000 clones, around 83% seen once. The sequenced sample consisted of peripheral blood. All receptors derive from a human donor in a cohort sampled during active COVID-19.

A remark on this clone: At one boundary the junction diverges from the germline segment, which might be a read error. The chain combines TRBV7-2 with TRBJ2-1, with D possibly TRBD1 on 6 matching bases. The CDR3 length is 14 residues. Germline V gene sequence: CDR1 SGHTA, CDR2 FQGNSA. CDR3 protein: CASTLYGGHNEQFF. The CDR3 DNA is TGTGCCAGCACCTTATATGGGGGCCACAATGAGCAGTTCTTC.

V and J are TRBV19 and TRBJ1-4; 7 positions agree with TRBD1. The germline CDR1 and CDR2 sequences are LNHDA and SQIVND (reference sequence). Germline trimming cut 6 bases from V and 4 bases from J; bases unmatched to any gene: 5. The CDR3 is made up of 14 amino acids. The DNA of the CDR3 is TGTGCCAGTAGGACAGGGATGGTTAATGAAAAACTGTTTTTT. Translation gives CASRTGMVNEKLFF.

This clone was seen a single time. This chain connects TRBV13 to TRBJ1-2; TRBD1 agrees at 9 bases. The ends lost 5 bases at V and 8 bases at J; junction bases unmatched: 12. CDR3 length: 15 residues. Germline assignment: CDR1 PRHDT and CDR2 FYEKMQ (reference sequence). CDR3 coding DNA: TGTGCCAGCAGCCCTAGGGGACAGGGCGAGTTAGGCTACACCTTC. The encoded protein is CASSPRGQGELGYTF.

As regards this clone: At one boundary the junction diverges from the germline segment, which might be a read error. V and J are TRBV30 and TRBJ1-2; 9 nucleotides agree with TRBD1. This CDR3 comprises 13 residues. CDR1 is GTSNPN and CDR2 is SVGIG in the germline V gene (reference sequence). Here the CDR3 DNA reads TGTGCCTGGAGTGTATGGAGGGACAGGGCAATTTTCTTC. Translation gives CAWSVWRDRAIFF.

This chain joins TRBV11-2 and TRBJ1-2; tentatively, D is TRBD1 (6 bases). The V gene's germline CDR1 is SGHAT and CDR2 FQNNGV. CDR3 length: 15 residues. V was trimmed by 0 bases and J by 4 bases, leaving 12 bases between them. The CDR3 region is CASSLDLSGAYGYTF. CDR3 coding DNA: TGTGCCAGCAGCTTAGATCTTTCAGGGGCCTATGGCTACACCTTC.

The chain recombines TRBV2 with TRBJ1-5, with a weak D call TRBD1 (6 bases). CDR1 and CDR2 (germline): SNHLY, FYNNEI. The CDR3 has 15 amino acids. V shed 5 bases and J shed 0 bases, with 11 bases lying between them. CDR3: CASSRTVNSNQPQHF. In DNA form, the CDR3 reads TGTGCCAGCAGTAGGACAGTCAATAGCAATCAGCCCCAGCATTTT.

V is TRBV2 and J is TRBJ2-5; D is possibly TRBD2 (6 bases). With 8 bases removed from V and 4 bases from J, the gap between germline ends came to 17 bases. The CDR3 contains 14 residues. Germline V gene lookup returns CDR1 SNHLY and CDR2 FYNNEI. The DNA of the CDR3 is TGTGCCAGCGGGAAACTAGGGACTTTAGAGACCCAGTACTTC. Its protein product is CASGKLGTLETQYF.

CDR3 protein: CATSDTRDNSDTQYF. The CDR3 nucleotides read TGTGCCACCAGTGATACTCGGGACAACTCAGATACGCAGTATTTT. The chain has TRBV24-1 and TRBJ2-3; the D gene is possibly TRBD1 (6 bases). The V gene's germline CDR1 is KGHDR and CDR2 SFDVKD. The CDR3 length is 15 residues. V lost 3 bases and J 4 bases, leaving 13 bases between the germline ends.

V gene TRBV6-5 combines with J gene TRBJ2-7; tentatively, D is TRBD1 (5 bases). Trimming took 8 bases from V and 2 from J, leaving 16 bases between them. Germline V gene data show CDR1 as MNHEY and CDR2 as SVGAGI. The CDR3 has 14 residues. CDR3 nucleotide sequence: TGTGCCAGCGTCAAGGGGTTTTACGCCTACGAGCAGTACTTC. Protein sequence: CASVKGFYAYEQYF.

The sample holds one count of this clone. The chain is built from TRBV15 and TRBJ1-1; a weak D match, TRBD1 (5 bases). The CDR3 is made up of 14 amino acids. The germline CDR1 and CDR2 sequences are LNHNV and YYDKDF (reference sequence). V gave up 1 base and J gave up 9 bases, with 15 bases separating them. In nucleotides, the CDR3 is TGTGCCACCAGCAGAGGGGGCTCGGCTAAAAAAGCTTTCTTT. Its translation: CATSRGGSAKKAFF.

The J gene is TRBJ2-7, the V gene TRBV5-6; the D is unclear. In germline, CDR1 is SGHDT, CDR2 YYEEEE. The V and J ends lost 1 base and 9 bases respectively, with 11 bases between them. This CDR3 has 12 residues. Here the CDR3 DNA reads TGTGCCAGCAGCTTGCGGCAGGTCGGGCAGTACTTC. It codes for CASSLRQVGQYF.

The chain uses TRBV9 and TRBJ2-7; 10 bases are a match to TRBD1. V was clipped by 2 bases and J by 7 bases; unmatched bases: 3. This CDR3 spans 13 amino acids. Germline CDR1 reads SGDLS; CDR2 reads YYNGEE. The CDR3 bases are TGTGCCAGCAGCGTGGACAGGGGGGGTGAGCAGTACTTC. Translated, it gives CASSVDRGGEQYF.

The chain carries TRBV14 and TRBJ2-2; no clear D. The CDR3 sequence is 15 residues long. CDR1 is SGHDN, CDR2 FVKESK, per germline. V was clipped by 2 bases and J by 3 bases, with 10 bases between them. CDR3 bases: TGTGCCAGCAGCCAAAGTCAGTTCTACACCGGGGAGCTGTTTTTT. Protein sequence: CASSQSQFYTGELFF. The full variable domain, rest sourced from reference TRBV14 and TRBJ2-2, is EAGVTQFPSHSVIEKGQTVTLRCDPISGHDNLYWYRRVMGKEIKFLLHFVKESKQDESGMPNNRFLAERTGGTYSTLKVQPAELEDSGVYFCASSQSQFYTGELFFGEGSRLTVL.

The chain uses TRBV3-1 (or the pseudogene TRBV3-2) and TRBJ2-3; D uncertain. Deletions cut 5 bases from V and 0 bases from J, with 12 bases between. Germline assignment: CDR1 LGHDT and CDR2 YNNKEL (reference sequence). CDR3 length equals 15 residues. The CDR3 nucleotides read TGTGCCAGCAGCTCTACCCCCATGAGCACAGATACGCAGTATTTT. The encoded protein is CASSSTPMSTDTQYF.